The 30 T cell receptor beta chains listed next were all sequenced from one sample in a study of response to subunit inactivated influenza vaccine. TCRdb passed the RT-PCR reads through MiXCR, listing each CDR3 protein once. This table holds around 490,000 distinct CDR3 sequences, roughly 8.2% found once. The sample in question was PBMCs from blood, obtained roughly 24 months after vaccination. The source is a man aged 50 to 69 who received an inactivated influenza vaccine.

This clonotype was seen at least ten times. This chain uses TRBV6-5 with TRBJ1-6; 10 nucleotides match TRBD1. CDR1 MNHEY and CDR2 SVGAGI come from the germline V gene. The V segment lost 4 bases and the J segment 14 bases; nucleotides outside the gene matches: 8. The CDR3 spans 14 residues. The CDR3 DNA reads TGTGCCAGCAGTTTCGGACAGGGGGGGATAGCCCTCCACTTT. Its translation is CASSFGQGGIALHF.

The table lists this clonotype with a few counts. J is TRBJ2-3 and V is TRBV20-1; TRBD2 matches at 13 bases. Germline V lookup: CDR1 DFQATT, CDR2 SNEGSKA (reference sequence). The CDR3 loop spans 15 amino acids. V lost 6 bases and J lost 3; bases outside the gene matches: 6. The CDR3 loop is CSARTSGSWTDTQYF. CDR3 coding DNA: TGCAGTGCGAGGACTAGCGGGAGTTGGACAGATACGCAGTATTTT.

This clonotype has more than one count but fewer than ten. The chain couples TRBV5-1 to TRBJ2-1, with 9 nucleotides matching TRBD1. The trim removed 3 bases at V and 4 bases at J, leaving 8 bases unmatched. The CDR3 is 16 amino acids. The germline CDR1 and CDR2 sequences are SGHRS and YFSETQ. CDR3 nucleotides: TGCGCCAGCAGCTCCACCCCGGGACAGGGTTACAATGAGCAGTTCTTC. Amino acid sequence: CASSSTPGQGYNEQFF. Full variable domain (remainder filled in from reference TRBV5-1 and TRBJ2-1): KAGVTQTPRYLIKTRGQQVTLSCSPISGHRSVSWYQQTPGQGLQFLFEYFSETQRNKGNFPGRFSGRQFSNSRSEMNVSTLELGDSALYLCASSSTPGQGYNEQFFGPGTRLTVL.

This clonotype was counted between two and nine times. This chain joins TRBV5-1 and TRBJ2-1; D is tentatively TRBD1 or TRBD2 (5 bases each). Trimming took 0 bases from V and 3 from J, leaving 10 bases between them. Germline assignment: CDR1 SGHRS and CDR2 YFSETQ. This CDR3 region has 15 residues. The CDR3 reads CASSLVVGVYNEQFF. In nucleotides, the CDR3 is TGCGCCAGCAGCTTGGTTGTGGGGGTCTACAATGAGCAGTTCTTC.

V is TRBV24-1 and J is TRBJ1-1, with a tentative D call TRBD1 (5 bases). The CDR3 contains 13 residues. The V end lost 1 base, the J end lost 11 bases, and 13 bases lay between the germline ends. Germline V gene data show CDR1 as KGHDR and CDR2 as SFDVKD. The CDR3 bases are TGTGCCACCAGTGATTTTACAGGCCAGAAGGCTTTCTTT. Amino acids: CATSDFTGQKAFF.

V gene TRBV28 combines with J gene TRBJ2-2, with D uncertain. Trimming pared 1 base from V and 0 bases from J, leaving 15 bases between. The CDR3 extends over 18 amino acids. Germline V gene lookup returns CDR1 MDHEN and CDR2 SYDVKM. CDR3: CASSLLGRNFANTGELFF. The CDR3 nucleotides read TGTGCCAGCAGTTTATTAGGCAGAAACTTCGCGAACACCGGGGAGCTGTTTTTT.

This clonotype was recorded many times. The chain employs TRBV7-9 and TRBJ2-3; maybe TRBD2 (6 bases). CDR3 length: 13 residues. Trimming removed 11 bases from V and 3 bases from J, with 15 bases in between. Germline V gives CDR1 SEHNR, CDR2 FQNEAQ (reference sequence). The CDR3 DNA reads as TGTGCCGGCGGGGCCCCGACTACAGATACGCAGTATTTT. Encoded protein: CAGGAPTTDTQYF.

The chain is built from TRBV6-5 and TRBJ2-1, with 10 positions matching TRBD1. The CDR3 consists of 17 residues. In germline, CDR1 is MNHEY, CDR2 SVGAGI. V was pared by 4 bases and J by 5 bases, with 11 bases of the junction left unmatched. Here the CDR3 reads CASSSPPGQGKNNEQFF. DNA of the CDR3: TGTGCCAGCAGTTCCCCGCCGGGACAGGGGAAAAACAATGAGCAGTTCTTC.

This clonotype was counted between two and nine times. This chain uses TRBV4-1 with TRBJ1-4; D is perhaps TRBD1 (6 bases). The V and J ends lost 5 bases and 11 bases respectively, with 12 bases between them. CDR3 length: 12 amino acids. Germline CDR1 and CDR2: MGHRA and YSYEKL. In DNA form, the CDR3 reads TGCGCCAGCAGCGGAACAGGGTTGAAACTGTTTTTT. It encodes CASSGTGLKLFF.

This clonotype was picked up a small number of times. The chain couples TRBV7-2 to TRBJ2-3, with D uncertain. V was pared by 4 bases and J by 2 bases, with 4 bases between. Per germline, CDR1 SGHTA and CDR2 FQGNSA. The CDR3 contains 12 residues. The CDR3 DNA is TGTGCCAGCAGCTGGGACACAGATACGCAGTATTTT. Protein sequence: CASSWDTDTQYF.

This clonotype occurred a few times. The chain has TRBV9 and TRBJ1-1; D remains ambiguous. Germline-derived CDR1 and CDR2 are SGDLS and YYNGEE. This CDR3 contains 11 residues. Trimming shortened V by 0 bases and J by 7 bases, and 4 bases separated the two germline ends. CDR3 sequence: CASSVGDEAFF. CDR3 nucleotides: TGTGCCAGCAGCGTAGGAGATGAAGCTTTCTTT.

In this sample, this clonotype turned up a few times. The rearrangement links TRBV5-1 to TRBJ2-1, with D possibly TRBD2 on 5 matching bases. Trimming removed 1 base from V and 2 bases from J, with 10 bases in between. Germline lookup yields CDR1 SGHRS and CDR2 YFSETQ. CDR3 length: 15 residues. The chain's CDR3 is CASSLSGITYNEQFF. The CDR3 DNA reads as TGCGCCAGCAGCTTGTCGGGGATAACCTACAATGAGCAGTTCTTC. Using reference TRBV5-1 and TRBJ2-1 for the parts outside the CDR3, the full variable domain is KAGVTQTPRYLIKTRGQQVTLSCSPISGHRSVSWYQQTPGQGLQFLFEYFSETQRNKGNFPGRFSGRQFSNSRSEMNVSTLELGDSALYLCASSLSGITYNEQFFGPGTRLTVL.

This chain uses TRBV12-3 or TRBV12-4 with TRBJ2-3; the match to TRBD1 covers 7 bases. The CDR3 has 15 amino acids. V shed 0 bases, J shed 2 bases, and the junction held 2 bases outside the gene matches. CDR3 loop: CASSLARGYTDTQYF. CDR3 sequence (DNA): TGTGCCAGCAGTTTAGCCAGGGGGTACACAGATACGCAGTATTTT.

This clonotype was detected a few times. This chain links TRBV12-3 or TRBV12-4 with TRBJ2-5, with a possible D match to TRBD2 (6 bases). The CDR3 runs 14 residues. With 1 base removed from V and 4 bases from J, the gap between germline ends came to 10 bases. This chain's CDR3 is CASSLGASVETQYF. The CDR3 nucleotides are TGTGCCAGCAGTTTAGGAGCTAGCGTAGAGACCCAGTACTTC.

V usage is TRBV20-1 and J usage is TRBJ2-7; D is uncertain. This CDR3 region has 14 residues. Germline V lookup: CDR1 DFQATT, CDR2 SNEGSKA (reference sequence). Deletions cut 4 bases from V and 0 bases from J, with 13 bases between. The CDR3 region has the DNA TGCAGTGCTATCCGCGACTTTAGCTCCTACGAGCAGTACTTC. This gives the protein CSAIRDFSSYEQYF.

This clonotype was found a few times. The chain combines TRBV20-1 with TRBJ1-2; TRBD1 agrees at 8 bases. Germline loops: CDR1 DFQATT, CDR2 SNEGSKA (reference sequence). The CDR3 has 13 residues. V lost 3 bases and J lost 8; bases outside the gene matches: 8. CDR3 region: CSARQGAREGYTF. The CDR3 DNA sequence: TGCAGTGCTAGGCAGGGGGCGCGGGAAGGCTACACCTTC.

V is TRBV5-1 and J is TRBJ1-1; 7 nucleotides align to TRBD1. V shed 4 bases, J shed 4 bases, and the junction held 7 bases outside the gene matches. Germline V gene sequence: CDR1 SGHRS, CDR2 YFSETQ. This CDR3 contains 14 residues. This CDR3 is CASSTGQTGTEAFF. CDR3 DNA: TGCGCCAGCAGCACGGGACAGACGGGCACTGAAGCTTTCTTT.

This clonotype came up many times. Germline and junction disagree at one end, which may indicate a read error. This CDR3 reads CASSLGAGNQPQHF. CDR3 nucleotide sequence: TGTGCCAGCAGCTTAGGCGCAGGGAATCAGCCCCAGCATTTT. The chain is built from TRBV12-3 or TRBV12-4 and TRBJ1-5; D perhaps matches TRBD1 (5 bases). The CDR3 runs to 14 residues.

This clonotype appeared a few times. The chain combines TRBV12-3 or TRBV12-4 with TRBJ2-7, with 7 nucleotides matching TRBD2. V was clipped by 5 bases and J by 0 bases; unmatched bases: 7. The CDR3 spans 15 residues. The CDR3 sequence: CASSHSSGGSYEQYF. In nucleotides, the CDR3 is TGTGCCAGCAGTCATTCTAGCGGTGGCTCCTACGAGCAGTACTTC.

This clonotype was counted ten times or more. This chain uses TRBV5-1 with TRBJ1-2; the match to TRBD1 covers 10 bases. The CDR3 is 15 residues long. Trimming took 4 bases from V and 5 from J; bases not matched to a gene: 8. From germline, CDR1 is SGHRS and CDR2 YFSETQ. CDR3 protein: CASSTQGDRGYGYTF. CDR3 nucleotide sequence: TGCGCCAGCAGCACCCAGGGGGACAGGGGATATGGCTACACCTTC.

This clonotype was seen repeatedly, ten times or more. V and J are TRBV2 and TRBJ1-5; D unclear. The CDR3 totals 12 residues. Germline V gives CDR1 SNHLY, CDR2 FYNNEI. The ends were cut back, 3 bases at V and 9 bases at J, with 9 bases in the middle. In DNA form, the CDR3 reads TGTGCCAGCAGTGATGGAGCGCGGCCCCAGCATTTT. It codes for CASSDGARPQHF.

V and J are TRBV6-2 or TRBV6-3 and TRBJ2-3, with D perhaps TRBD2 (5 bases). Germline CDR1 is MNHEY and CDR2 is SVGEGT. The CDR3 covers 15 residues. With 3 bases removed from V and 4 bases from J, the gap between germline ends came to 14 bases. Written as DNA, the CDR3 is TGTGCCAGCAGTTATCGCCCGACCGGGGCAGATACGCAGTATTTT. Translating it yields CASSYRPTGADTQYF.

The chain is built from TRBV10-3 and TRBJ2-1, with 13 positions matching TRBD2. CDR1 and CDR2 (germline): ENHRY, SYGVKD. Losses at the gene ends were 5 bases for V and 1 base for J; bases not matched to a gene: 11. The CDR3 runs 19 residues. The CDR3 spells CAISKTLLAGGKSYNEQFF. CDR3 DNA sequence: TGTGCCATCAGTAAGACGTTACTAGCGGGGGGGAAGTCCTACAATGAGCAGTTCTTC.

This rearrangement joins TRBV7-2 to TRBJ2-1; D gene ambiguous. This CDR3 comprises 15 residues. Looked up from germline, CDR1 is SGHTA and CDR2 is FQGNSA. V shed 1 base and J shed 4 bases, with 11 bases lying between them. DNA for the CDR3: TGTGCCAGCAGCTTAGTCCGCGGCCCTTACAATGAGCAGTTCTTC. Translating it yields CASSLVRGPYNEQFF. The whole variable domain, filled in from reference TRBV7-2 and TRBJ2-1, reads GAGVSQSPSNKVTEKGKDVELRCDPISGHTALYWYRQSLGQGLEFLIYFQGNSAPDKSGLPSDRFSAERTGGSVSTLTIQRTQQEDSAVYLCASSLVRGPYNEQFFGPGTRLTVL.

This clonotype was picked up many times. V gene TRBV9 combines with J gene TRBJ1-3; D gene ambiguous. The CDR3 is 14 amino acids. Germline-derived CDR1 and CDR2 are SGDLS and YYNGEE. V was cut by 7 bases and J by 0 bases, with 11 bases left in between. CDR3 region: CASSSRGSGNTIYF. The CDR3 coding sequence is TGTGCCAGCTCCTCACGGGGCTCTGGAAACACCATATATTTT.

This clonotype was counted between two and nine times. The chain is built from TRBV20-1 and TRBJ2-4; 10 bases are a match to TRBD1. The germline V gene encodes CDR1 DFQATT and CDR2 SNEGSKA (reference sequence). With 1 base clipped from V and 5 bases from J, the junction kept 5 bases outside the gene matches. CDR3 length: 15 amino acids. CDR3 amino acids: CSARGDRGRENIQYF. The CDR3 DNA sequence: TGCAGTGCTAGAGGGGACAGGGGACGGGAAAACATTCAGTACTTC.

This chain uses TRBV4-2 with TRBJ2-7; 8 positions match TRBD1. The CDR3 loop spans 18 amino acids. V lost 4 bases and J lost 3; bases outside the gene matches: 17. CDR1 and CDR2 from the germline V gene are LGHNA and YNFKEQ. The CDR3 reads CASSPKGQVTVVGYEQYF. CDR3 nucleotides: TGTGCCAGCAGCCCGAAGGGACAGGTTACCGTCGTGGGCTACGAGCAGTACTTC.

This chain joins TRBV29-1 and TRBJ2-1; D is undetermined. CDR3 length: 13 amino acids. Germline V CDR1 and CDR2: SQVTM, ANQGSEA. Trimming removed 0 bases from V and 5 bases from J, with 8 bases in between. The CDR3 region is CSVEDLSDNEQFF. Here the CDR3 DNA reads TGCAGCGTTGAAGATCTCTCAGACAATGAGCAGTTCTTC.

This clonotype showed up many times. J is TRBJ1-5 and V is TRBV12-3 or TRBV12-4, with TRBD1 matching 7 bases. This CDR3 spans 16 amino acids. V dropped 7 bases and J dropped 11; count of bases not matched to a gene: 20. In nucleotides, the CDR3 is TGTGCCAGCACCTTTATGGGGGACAGATTTACCGGAGCCCAGCATTTT. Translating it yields CASTFMGDRFTGAQHF.

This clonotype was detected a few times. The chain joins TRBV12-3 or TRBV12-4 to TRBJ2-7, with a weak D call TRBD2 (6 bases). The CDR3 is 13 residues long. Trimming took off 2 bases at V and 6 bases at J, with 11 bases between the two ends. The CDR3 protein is CASSLLEGSEQYF. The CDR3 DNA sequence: TGTGCCAGCAGTTTATTGGAGGGTAGCGAGCAGTACTTC.